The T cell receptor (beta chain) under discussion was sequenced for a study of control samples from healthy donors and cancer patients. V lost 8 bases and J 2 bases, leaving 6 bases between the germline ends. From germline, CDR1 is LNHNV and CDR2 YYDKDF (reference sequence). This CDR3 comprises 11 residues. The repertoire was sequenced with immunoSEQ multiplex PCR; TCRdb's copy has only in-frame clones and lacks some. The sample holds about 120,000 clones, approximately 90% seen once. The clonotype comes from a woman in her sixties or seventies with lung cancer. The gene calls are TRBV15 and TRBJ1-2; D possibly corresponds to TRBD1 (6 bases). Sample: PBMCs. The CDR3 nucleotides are TGTGCCACCGGACAGAACTATGGCTACACCTTC. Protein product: CATGQNYGYTF. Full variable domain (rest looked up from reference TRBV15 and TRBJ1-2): DAMVIQNPRYQVTQFGKPVTLSCSQTLNHNVMYWYQQKSSQAPKLLFHYYDKDFNNEADTPDNFQSRRPNTSFCFLDIRSPGLGDTAMYLCATGQNYGYTFGSGTRLTVV.